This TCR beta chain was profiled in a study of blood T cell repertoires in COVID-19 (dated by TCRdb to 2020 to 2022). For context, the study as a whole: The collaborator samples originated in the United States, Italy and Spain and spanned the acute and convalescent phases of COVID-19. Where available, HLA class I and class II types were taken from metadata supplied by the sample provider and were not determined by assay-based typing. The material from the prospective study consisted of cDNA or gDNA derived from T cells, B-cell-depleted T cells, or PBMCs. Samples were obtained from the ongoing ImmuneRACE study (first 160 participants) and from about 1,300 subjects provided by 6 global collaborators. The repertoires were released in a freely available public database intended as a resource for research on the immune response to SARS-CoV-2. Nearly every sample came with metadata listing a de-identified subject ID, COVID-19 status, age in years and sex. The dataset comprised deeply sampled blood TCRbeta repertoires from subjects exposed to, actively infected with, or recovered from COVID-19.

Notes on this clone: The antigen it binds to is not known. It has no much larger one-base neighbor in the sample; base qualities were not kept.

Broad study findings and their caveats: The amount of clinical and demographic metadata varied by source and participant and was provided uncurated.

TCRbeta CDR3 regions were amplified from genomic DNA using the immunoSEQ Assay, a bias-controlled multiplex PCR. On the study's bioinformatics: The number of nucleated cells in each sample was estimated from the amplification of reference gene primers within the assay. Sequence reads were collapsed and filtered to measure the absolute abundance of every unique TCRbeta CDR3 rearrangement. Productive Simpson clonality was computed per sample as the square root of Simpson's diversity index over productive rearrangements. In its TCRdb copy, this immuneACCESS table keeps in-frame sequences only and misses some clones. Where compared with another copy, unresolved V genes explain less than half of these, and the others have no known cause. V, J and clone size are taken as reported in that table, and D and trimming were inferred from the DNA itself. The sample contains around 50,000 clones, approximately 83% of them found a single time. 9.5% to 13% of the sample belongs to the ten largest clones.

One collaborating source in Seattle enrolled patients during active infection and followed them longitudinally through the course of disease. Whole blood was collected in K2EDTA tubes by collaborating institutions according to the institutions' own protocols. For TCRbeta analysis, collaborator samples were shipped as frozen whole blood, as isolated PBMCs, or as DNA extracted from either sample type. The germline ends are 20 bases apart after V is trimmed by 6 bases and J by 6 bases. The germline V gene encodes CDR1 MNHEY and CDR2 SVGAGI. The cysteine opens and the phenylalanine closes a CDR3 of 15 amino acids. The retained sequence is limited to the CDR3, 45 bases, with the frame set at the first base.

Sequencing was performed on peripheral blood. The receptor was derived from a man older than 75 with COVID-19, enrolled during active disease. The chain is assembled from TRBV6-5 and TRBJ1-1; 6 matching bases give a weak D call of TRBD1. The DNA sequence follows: TGTGCCAGCAGCTCCGAACCGACGGGGGGCTCTGAAGCTTTCTTT. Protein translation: CASSSEPTGGSEAFF.